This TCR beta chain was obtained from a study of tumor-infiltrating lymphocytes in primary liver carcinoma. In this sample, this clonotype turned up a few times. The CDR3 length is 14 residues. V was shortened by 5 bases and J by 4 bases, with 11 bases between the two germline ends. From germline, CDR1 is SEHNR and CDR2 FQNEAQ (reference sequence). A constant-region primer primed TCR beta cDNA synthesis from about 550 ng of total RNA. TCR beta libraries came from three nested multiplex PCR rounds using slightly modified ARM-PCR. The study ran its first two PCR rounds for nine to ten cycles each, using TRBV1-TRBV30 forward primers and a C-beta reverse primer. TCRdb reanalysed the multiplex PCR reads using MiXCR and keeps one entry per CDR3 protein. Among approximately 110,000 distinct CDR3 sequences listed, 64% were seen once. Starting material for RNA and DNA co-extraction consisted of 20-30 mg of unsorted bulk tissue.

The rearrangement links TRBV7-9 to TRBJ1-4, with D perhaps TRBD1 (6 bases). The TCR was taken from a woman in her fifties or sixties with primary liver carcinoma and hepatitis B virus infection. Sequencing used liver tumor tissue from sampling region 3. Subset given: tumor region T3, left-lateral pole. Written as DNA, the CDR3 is TGTGCCAGCAGCCTTCGGACAGTTAATGAAAAACTGTTTTTT. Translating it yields CASSLRTVNEKLFF.